This T cell receptor beta chain was sequenced for a study of PD-1 blockade in classical Hodgkin lymphoma. Study-wide results and limits: With respect to the repertoire differences, their causes, possibly disease activity or prior therapy, remain undefined. Relapsed/refractory patients reportedly had the lowest baseline TCR diversity, below newly diagnosed patients, who were below healthy donors.

In the case of this clone: Its antigen is not known.

V lost 2 bases to trimming and J lost 3 bases, with 10 bases between them. Germline V lookup: CDR1 MNHEY, CDR2 SVGAGI. The CDR3 length is 14 residues. Some clones are missing from TCRdb's copy, which holds only in-frame ones; the method was immunoSEQ multiplex PCR. The sample gives roughly 70,000 clones, about 94% of which show up once; 2.6% is in the top ten. Time point meaning: newly diagnosed, previously untreated cHL patient sample. Comparator PBMCs were from newly diagnosed, untreated classical Hodgkin lymphoma. Sequenced sample: peripheral blood mononuclear cells (PBMCs). The receptor's source is a human donor with classical Hodgkin lymphoma. The V call is TRBV6-5, the J call TRBJ1-2; TRBD1 is a possible D gene (5 bases). In nucleotides, the CDR3 is TGTGCCAGCAGTTACGCGGGAGGGGACTATGGCTACACCTTC. Encoded protein: CASSYAGGDYGYTF.